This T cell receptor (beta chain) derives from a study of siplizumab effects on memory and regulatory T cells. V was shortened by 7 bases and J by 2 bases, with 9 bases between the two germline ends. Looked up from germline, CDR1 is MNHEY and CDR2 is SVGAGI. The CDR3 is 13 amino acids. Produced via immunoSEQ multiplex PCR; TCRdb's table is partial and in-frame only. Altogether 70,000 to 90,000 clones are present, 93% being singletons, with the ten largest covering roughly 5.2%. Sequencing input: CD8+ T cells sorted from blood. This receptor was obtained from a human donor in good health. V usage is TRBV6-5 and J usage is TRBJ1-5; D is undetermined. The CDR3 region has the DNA TGTGCCAGCATGGCAGGCGGCAATCAGCCCCAGCATTTT. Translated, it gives CASMAGGNQPQHF.